This T cell receptor (beta chain) was captured by sequencing in a study of Graves' ophthalmopathy and Graves' hyperthyroidism. Background on the study: At the time of initial diagnosis and before any treatment, peripheral blood was collected.

Reliance was placed on clinical symptoms, serum thyroxine, TRAb, thyroid ultrasound and orbital computed tomography for diagnosis. Sampling less than 13 ml of fresh peripheral blood provided the PBMCs. V dropped 1 base and J dropped 2 bases, with 14 bases sitting between them. The CDR3 contains 16 residues. Germline CDR1 LGHDT, CDR2 YNNKEL (reference sequence). RNA transcripts served as template for amplifying TCR beta CDR3 sequences. First-round RT-PCR used HTBI primers; second-round multiplex PCR followed. TCRdb re-called the multiplex PCR reads with MiXCR, one entry per CDR3 protein. The sample has about 210,000 distinct CDR3 sequences, 25% to 30% seen once. As for this clonotype: The target antigen is unknown.

Study-wide findings and caveats: Cross-validated, the 13-signature model showed 87.88%/81.08% sensitivity/specificity, and 80%/75% in the test set.

Sequenced input: peripheral blood. The source is a man aged 50 to 59 with Graves' ophthalmopathy. The V call is TRBV3-1, the J call TRBJ1-2; no definite D call. The CDR3: CASSQGPQKPNYGYTF. The CDR3 DNA reads TGTGCCAGCAGCCAAGGGCCACAGAAGCCCAACTATGGCTACACCTTC.